This T cell receptor beta chain originates from a study of cytomegalovirus exposure and HLA in healthy donors. The CDR3 has 11 residues. V was cut by 6 bases and J by 1 base, with 6 bases left in between. Germline CDR1 reads SQVTM; CDR2 reads ANQGSEA. On this clone itself: At the DNA level, this CDR3 is encoded by other sequences in the same sample as well.

Both 60 Vbeta primers and 13 Jbeta primers went into the PCR. Method: immunoSEQ multiplex PCR; TCRdb's copy keeps in-frame clones and lacks some. This sample has around 120,000 clones; around 83% occur once, and the top ten carry over 0.95%. The chain joins TRBV29-1 to TRBJ1-1, with a tentative D call TRBD1 (5 bases). The receptor was derived from a girl aged 2 to 10 in good health and CMV-seronegative. The specimen was PBMCs. The CDR3 sequence: CSVDRNTEAFF. The CDR3 DNA reads TGCAGCGTCGACAGGAACACTGAAGCTTTCTTT. Full variable domain (rest looked up from reference TRBV29-1 and TRBJ1-1): SAVISQKPSRDICQRGTSLTIQCQVDSQVTMMFWYRQQPGQSLTLIATANQGSEATYESGFVIDKFPISRPNLTFSTLTVSNMSPEDSSIYLCSVDRNTEAFFGQGTRLTVV.